This T cell receptor beta chain derives from a study of response to subunit inactivated influenza vaccine. The study's findings and limits: It was the authors' suggestion that each seasonal influenza vaccination recruits few new T cells.

A single record per CDR3 protein comes from TCRdb applying MiXCR to the RT-PCR reads. In the table there are fewer than 750,000 distinct CDR3 sequences, 14% of which are singletons. CDR1 ENHRY and CDR2 SYGVKD come from the germline V gene. Trimming left V 4 bases short and J 2 bases short, with 9 bases between. This CDR3 has 15 amino acids. This clonotype was detected only a few times. Its antigen is still unknown. The rearrangement joins TRBV10-3 to TRBJ2-6; no definite D call. The clonotype originates from a man aged 45-65 years who received an inactivated influenza vaccine. The material was PBMCs from blood, obtained 12 days after vaccination. The CDR3 DNA is TGTGCCATCAGTGCCGACCGGGCTGGGGCCAACGTCCTGACTTTC. This gives the protein CAISADRAGANVLTF.